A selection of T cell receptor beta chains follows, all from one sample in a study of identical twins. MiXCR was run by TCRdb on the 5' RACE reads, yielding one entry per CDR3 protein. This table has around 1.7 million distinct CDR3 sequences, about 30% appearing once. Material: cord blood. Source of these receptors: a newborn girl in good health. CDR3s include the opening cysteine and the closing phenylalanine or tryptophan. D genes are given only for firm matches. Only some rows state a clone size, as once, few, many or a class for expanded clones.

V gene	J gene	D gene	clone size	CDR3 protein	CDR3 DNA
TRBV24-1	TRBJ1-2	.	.	CATSESHRNYGYTF	TGTGCCACCAGTGAATCGCACCGTAACTATGGCTACACCTTC
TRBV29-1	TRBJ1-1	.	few	CSVEPGPSSSEAFF	TGCAGCGTTGAACCCGGACCGAGCAGTTCTGAAGCTTTCTTT
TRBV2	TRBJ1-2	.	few	CASSVSSGSNYGYTF	TGTGCCAGCAGTGTTTCTTCAGGTTCTAACTATGGCTACACCTTC
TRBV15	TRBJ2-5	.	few	CATSQQGVGETQYF	TGTGCCACCAGCCAACAGGGTGTCGGCGAGACCCAGTACTTC
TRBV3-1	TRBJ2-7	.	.	CASSQGEGPYEQYF	TGTGCCAGCAGCCAAGGGGAAGGGCCCTACGAGCAGTACTTC
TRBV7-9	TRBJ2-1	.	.	CASSYVAAWGNEQFF	TGTGCCAGCAGCTACGTAGCGGCCTGGGGGAATGAGCAGTTCTTC
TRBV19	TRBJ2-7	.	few	CASSIGSGGYNEQYF	TGTGCCAGTAGTATTGGGAGTGGTGGGTACAATGAGCAGTACTTC
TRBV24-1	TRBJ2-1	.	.	CATARAENINEQFF	TGTGCCACCGCGCGAGCGGAGAACATCAATGAGCAGTTCTTC
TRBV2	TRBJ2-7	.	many	CASIRSSSPSTHYEQYF	TGTGCCAGCATCCGGTCGAGTTCTCCTTCGACCCACTACGAGCAGTACTTC
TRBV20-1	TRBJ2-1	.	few	CSAERASGSSSYEQFF	TGCAGTGCCGAGAGAGCCTCGGGCAGTAGTAGCTATGAGCAGTTCTTC
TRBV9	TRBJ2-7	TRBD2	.	CASSVGIGGISYNEQYF	TGTGCCAGCAGCGTGGGCATCGGGGGGATCTCCTACAATGAGCAGTACTTC
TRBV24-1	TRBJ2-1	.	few	CATAGLASDEQFF	TGTGCCACCGCGGGGCTAGCGTCCGATGAGCAGTTCTTC
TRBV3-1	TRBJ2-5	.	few	CATSKQQGQETQYF	TGTGCCACCTCCAAACAACAGGGCCAAGAGACCCAGTACTTC
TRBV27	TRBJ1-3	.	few	CASSATVFSGNTIYF	TGTGCCAGCAGTGCCACAGTATTCTCTGGAAACACCATATATTTT
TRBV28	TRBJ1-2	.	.	CASSSPGGYTF	TGTGCCAGCAGTTCTCCAGGGGGCTACACCTTC
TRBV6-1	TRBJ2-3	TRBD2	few	CASSEKREITDTQYF	TGTGCCAGCAGTGAAAAGCGGGAGATAACAGATACGCAGTATTTT
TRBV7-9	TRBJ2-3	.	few	CASLPGETFFSTDTQYF	TGTGCCAGCCTGCCGGGGGAGACCTTTTTTAGCACAGATACGCAGTATTTT
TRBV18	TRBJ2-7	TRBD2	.	CASSPRVGGSSYEQYF	TGTGCCAGCTCACCACGGGTCGGCGGGAGCTCCTACGAGCAGTACTTC